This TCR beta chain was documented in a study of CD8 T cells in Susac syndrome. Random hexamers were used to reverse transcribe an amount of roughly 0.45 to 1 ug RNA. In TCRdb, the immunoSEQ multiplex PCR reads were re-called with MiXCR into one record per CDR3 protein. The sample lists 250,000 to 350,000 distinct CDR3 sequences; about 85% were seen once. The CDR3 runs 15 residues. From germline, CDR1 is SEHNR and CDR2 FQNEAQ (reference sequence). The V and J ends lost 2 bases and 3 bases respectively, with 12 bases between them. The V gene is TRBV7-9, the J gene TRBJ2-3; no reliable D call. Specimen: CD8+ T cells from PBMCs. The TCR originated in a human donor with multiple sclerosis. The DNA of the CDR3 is TGTGCCAGCAGCTTACCCTTGCGTGAGACAGATACGCAGTATTTT. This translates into CASSLPLRETDTQYF.